This passage covers 28 T cell receptor beta chains from one sample sequenced in a study of T cell changes during pregnancy in multiple sclerosis. The assay was immunoSEQ multiplex PCR, and TCRdb's table has in-frame clones only and misses some. This sample has some 80,000 clones, with about 91% found just once. Sequenced material: peripheral blood, taken before pregnancy. Receptors originate from a female donor with multiple sclerosis, enrolled in a pregnancy study.

This chain uses TRBV5-1 with TRBJ1-5; 9 bases line up with TRBD1. CDR1 and CDR2 from the germline V gene are SGHRS and YFSETQ. J was trimmed by 6 bases and V by 0 bases; bases with no gene match: 7. This CDR3 has 16 residues. In DNA, the CDR3 is TGCGCCAGCAGCTTGGGGGGACAGGGCAGGGGTCAGCCCCAGCATTTT. It specifies CASSLGGQGRGQPQHF.

The CDR3 nucleotides read TGTGCCAGCTGGGGTAGCGGGAGGACCGGGGAGCTGTTTTTT. Amino acid sequence: CASWGSGRTGELFF. The V gene is TRBV6-6, the J gene TRBJ2-2, with TRBD2 matching 10 bases. Germline V gene lookup returns CDR1 MNHNY and CDR2 SVGAGI (reference sequence). Trimming took 8 bases from V and 5 from J; bases not matched to a gene: 5. The CDR3 extends over 14 amino acids.

This chain links TRBV7-2 with TRBJ2-7; TRBD2 matches at 12 bases. The J segment lost 7 bases and the V segment lost 5 bases, leaving 9 bases of the junction unmatched. The CDR3 is 15 residues long. CDR1 and CDR2 from the germline V gene are SGHTA and FQGNSA. The chain's CDR3 is CASSPTSGSSSEQYF. In DNA, the CDR3 is TGTGCCAGCAGCCCGACTAGCGGGAGCTCTTCGGAGCAGTACTTC.

This chain connects TRBV10-3 to TRBJ2-1; 7 positions match TRBD1. Looked up from germline, CDR1 is ENHRY and CDR2 is SYGVKD. Trimming removed 2 bases from V and 3 bases from J; junction bases left unmatched: 10. There are 17 residues in the CDR3. This CDR3 reads CAISEVSRGRGYNEQFF. CDR3 sequence (DNA): TGTGCCATCAGTGAGGTCTCTAGGGGGCGCGGCTACAATGAGCAGTTCTTC.

CDR3 bases: TGTGCCAGCAGCGTAGGGGTCTGGGTGGGAGCGAAAAACAATGAGCAGTTCTTC. This gives the protein CASSVGVWVGAKNNEQFF. This chain links TRBV9 with TRBJ2-1; D is possibly TRBD2 (5 bases). Trimming pared 0 bases from V and 5 bases from J, leaving 21 bases between. The CDR3 consists of 18 residues. Germline V gives CDR1 SGDLS, CDR2 YYNGEE.

The chain has TRBV6-1 and TRBJ2-2; 7 bases map to TRBD2. Looked up from germline, CDR1 is MNHNS and CDR2 is SASEGT. With V trimmed by 1 base and J by 3 bases, 17 bases remained unmatched. This CDR3 is 20 amino acids long. The CDR3 coding sequence is TGTGCCAGCAGTGAAGGGACTTTCGGGACTACCAACTTTTACACCGGGGAGCTGTTTTTT. Translating gives CASSEGTFGTTNFYTGELFF.

The V call is TRBV28, the J call TRBJ2-7; 9 positions match TRBD1. Germline V lookup: CDR1 MDHEN, CDR2 SYDVKM. V lost 5 bases, J lost 3 bases, and 5 bases stayed unmatched. The CDR3 consists of 14 residues. CDR3 sequence: CASSPPTGGYEQYF. The CDR3 DNA reads as TGTGCCAGCAGTCCCCCGACAGGGGGCTACGAGCAGTACTTC.

The genes are TRBV9 and TRBJ2-1; TRBD2 matches at 9 bases. V lost 3 bases to trimming and J lost 1 base; unmatched junction nucleotides: 5. This CDR3 has 16 residues. Germline V gene sequence: CDR1 SGDLS, CDR2 YYNGEE. The CDR3 nucleotides read TGTGCCAGCAGCGGACGGACTAGCGTATCCTACAATGAGCAGTTCTTC. It is translated as CASSGRTSVSYNEQFF.

This clone was found a few times. Its ends do not fully match the called genes, so a read error is possible. This sequence joins TRBV7-7 and TRBJ2-5; D remains ambiguous. The CDR3 runs to 15 residues. The germline gives CDR1 SSHAT, CDR2 FNYEAQ (reference sequence). In nucleotides, the CDR3 is TGTGCTAGCAGCTTCAACCGGGTCCCCGGGGAGACCCAGTACTTC. It is translated as CASSFNRVPGETQYF.

The V gene is TRBV10-3, the J gene TRBJ1-2; TRBD1 is a possible D gene (6 bases). Germline V CDR1 and CDR2: ENHRY, SYGVKD. V was cut by 0 bases and J by 3 bases, with 8 bases left in between. CDR3 length: 14 residues. DNA of the CDR3: TGTGCCATCAGTGAGTCCGGGGGGCACTATGGCTACACCTTC. This gives the protein CAISESGGHYGYTF.

This chain uses TRBV9 with TRBJ2-7; TRBD2 is a possible D gene (5 bases). The CDR3 runs to 17 residues. V lost 0 bases and J lost 2, with 18 bases in between. Germline CDR1 and CDR2: SGDLS and YYNGEE. CDR3 sequence (DNA): TGTGCCAGCAGCGTAGGTCCCCTGGGGAGTGGGCCCTACGAGCAGTACTTC. It encodes CASSVGPLGSGPYEQYF.

The chain is built from TRBV5-6 and TRBJ1-5; 12 bases match TRBD1. The germline V gene has CDR1 SGHDT and CDR2 YYEEEE. The CDR3 spans 15 residues. The trim removed 2 bases at V and 6 bases at J, leaving 3 bases unmatched. The CDR3 bases are TGTGCCAGCAGCTTCTGGGACAGGGGGCTTCAGCCCCAGCATTTT. The encoded protein is CASSFWDRGLQPQHF.

J is TRBJ1-2 and V is TRBV19; D is possibly TRBD1 (6 bases). Trimming took 5 bases from V and 3 from J, leaving 13 bases between them. The CDR3 is made up of 14 amino acids. Germline CDR1 is LNHDA and CDR2 is SQIVND (reference sequence). The CDR3 sequence: CASSPEGQHYGYTF. The DNA for the CDR3 is TGTGCCAGTAGTCCAGAGGGACAACACTATGGCTACACCTTC. Combining the CDR3 with reference TRBV19 and TRBJ1-2 gives the whole variable domain DGGITQSPKYLFRKEGQNVTLSCEQNLNHDAMYWYRQDPGQGLRLIYYSQIVNDFQKGDIAEGYSVSREKKESFPLTVTSAQKNPTAFYLCASSPEGQHYGYTFGSGTRLTVV.

The chain joins TRBV29-1 to TRBJ2-7; maybe TRBD2 (5 bases). CDR1 is SQVTM and CDR2 is ANQGSEA in the germline V gene. The ends were cut back, 4 bases at V and 5 bases at J, with 15 bases in the middle. This CDR3 is built from 13 residues. In DNA, the CDR3 is TGCAGCGTTGGACTAACCGCCGGGCACGAGCAGTACTTC. Its protein product is CSVGLTAGHEQYF.

The chain is built from TRBV4-1 and TRBJ2-1, with a weak D call TRBD2 (5 bases). The CDR3 has 17 amino acids. Trimming took off 1 base at V and 0 bases at J, with 13 bases between the two ends. Germline CDR1 is MGHRA and CDR2 is YSYEKL. This CDR3 is CASSQVWRASSYNEQFF. As DNA, the CDR3 is TGCGCCAGCAGCCAAGTCTGGCGGGCGAGCTCCTACAATGAGCAGTTCTTC.

The rearrangement joins TRBV28 to TRBJ2-1; 8 nucleotides match TRBD2. J lost 8 bases, V lost 4 bases, and 10 bases had no gene match. There are 15 residues in the CDR3. Germline V lookup: CDR1 MDHEN, CDR2 SYDVKM. The CDR3 DNA is TGTGCCAGCAGTTACTCAGGGACTAGTAGGGATGAGCAGTTCTTC. Protein: CASSYSGTSRDEQFF.

This rearrangement joins TRBV6-1 to TRBJ2-5; a weak D match, TRBD2 (6 bases). Germline CDR1 reads MNHNS; CDR2 reads SASEGT. V lost 4 bases to trimming and J lost 1 base, with 10 bases between them. This CDR3 has 14 amino acids. The CDR3 DNA is TGTGCCAGCAGTGGGGGGGAGCCCCAAGAGACCCAGTACTTC. Its translation: CASSGGEPQETQYF.

A single count supports this clone. The chain employs TRBV27 and TRBJ2-7; no reliable D call. CDR1 is MNHEY, CDR2 SMNVEV, per germline (reference sequence). V lost 0 bases, J lost 5 bases, and 14 bases lay in between. The CDR3 runs 15 residues. The CDR3 nucleotides are TGTGCCAGCAGTTTATCGGCAGGTGCTCTTGACGAGCAGTACTTC. It encodes CASSLSAGALDEQYF.

The rearrangement joins TRBV7-2 to TRBJ2-3; D possibly corresponds to TRBD2 (6 bases). The V gene lost 7 bases and the J gene lost 1 base, with 15 bases spanning the gap. Germline V CDR1 and CDR2: SGHTA, FQGNSA. The CDR3 totals 15 residues. CDR3 amino acids: CASTQGGRGTDTQYF. CDR3 bases: TGTGCCAGCACCCAGGGAGGACGTGGCACAGATACGCAGTATTTT.

The CDR3 protein is CASSTEDRGGDTQYF. In DNA form, the CDR3 reads TGCGCCAGCAGCACGGAGGACAGGGGTGGAGATACGCAGTATTTT. The rearrangement uses TRBV5-1 and TRBJ2-3, with 9 bases that match TRBD1. The V gene's germline CDR1 is SGHRS and CDR2 YFSETQ. V was pared by 4 bases and J by 5 bases, with 8 bases of the junction left unmatched. CDR3 length equals 15 residues.

The chain has TRBV6-4 and TRBJ2-2, with 9 nucleotides matching TRBD1. The CDR3 loop spans 18 amino acids. Germline CDR1 is MRHNA and CDR2 is SNTAGT. The V gene end was trimmed by 0 bases and the J gene end by 2 bases; junction bases not matched to a gene: 7. The CDR3 region is CASSDSNRDRDNTGELFF. The CDR3 nucleotides are TGTGCCAGCAGTGACTCGAATCGGGACAGGGATAACACCGGGGAGCTGTTTTTT.

V and J are TRBV5-6 and TRBJ1-2; 9 bases are shared with TRBD1. This CDR3 contains 15 residues. V was clipped by 2 bases and J by 4 bases; unmatched bases: 6. Germline values: CDR1 SGHDT, CDR2 YYEEEE. CDR3 bases: TGTGCCAGCAGCTTAGGGACAGGGTATAGCTATGGCTACACCTTC. It codes for CASSLGTGYSYGYTF.

The V and J genes are TRBV6-1 and TRBJ1-2; TRBD1 is a possible D gene (5 bases). The CDR3 runs to 13 residues. Germline CDR1 reads MNHNS; CDR2 reads SASEGT. V was cut by 3 bases and J by 6 bases, with 11 bases left in between. Here the CDR3 reads CASSDYRGDGYTF. The CDR3 nucleotides read TGTGCCAGCAGTGATTACCGGGGGGATGGCTACACCTTC.

The chain employs TRBV28 and TRBJ2-5; D ambiguous. The CDR3 loop spans 13 amino acids. Trimming left V 5 bases short and J 4 bases short, with 11 bases between. CDR1 is MDHEN, CDR2 SYDVKM, per germline. CDR3 sequence: CASSRPPGETQYF. The CDR3 bases are TGTGCCAGCAGTCGGCCCCCGGGAGAGACCCAGTACTTC.

V is TRBV9 and J is TRBJ2-3, with D perhaps TRBD2 (8 bases). Trimming pared 0 bases from V and 0 bases from J, leaving 20 bases between. Germline CDR1 SGDLS, CDR2 YYNGEE. The CDR3 has 19 residues. The DNA of the CDR3 is TGTGCCAGCAGCGTAGACTTCGGGAGGGGGGACAGAAGCACAGATACGCAGTATTTT. The encoded protein is CASSVDFGRGDRSTDTQYF.

This clone is medium-sized (0.01 to 0.1%) by share. The chain employs TRBV19 and TRBJ2-7, with TRBD2 matching 7 bases. CDR3 size: 16 residues. The ends lost 5 bases at V and 5 bases at J; junction bases unmatched: 15. Per germline, CDR1 LNHDA and CDR2 SQIVND (reference sequence). CDR3 protein: CASSVTLGLGSHEQYF. As DNA, the CDR3 is TGTGCCAGTAGTGTTACCCTTGGACTAGGCAGCCACGAGCAGTACTTC.

The chain recombines TRBV10-2 with TRBJ1-2; 10 bases fit TRBD1. The junction had 8 bases not matched to a gene; V was cut back by 3 bases and J by 7 bases. This CDR3 is built from 15 residues. Germline CDR1 and CDR2: WSHSY and SAAADI. The CDR3 DNA sequence: TGCGCCAGCAGTGAATCCGGGACAGGGGCACGTGGCTACACCTTC. This encodes CASSESGTGARGYTF.

This CDR3 is CASSEDRVSSGNQPQHF. CDR3 sequence (DNA): TGTGCCAGCAGTGAGGACAGGGTATCATCTGGCAATCAGCCCCAGCATTTT. The V gene is TRBV2, the J gene TRBJ1-5; 8 bases line up with TRBD1. V lost 3 bases, J lost 2 bases, and 9 bases stayed unmatched. Looked up from germline, CDR1 is SNHLY and CDR2 is FYNNEI. The CDR3 has 17 residues.